Below are 17 T cell receptor beta chains sequenced from a single sample in a study of OX40 agonist ivuxolimab in advanced cancers. To prepare the library, the immunoSEQ multiplex PCR assay was applied. TCRdb re-hosts the immuneACCESS table, in-frame sequences only. Its copies lack some clones; in the studies checked, an unresolved V gene accounts for under half of them, and the cause for the rest is not known. Recorded for this sample are tens of thousands of clones; roughly nine tenths of them occurred a single time. Under 4.5% of the sample rests with the top ten. Sequences were derived from CD4+ or CD8+ T cells sorted from blood, sampled in a trial of the OX40 agonist ivuxolimab. These TCRs come from an adult with an advanced solid tumor such as melanoma, head and neck, liver or kidney cancer.

Comment on this clone: This sample includes further DNA sequences coding for the same CDR3. This sequence joins TRBV11-2 and TRBJ1-5, with 9 positions matching TRBD1. Losses at the gene ends were 4 bases for V and 3 bases for J; bases not matched to a gene: 4. Germline V CDR1 and CDR2: SGHAT, FQNNGV. The CDR3 covers 15 residues. The CDR3 DNA follows: TGTGCCAGCAGCTCGGACAGGGGAGACAATCAGCCCCAGCATTTT. Translation: CASSSDRGDNQPQHF. Based on the CDR3 plus reference TRBV11-2 and TRBJ1-5, the full variable domain is EAGVAQSPRYKIIEKRQSVAFWCNPISGHATLYWYQQILGQGPKLLIQFQNNGVVDDSQLPKDRFSAERLKGVDSTLKIQPAKLEDSAVYLCASSSDRGDNQPQHFGDGTRLSIL.

The chain combines TRBV11-1 with TRBJ2-3; D tentatively reads TRBD1 or TRBD2 (6 bases each). The germline gives CDR1 SGHAT, CDR2 FQDESV (reference sequence). This CDR3 is 13 amino acids long. V was pared by 5 bases and J by 2 bases, with 8 bases between. The CDR3 nucleotides are TGTGCCAGCAGCGGGGGGCCCACAGATACGCAGTATTTT. Translating gives CASSGGPTDTQYF. The variable domain in full, with the rest retrieved from reference TRBV11-1 and TRBJ2-3, is EAEVAQSPRYKITEKSQAVAFWCDPISGHATLYWYRQILGQGPELLVQFQDESVVDDSQLPKDRFSAERLKGVDSTLKIQPAELGDSAMYLCASSGGPTDTQYFGPGTRLTVL.

The gene calls are TRBV5-4 and TRBJ2-1; D is perhaps TRBD2 (6 bases). The CDR3 is made up of 15 amino acids. V lost 4 bases, J lost 7 bases, and 18 bases lay in between. The germline CDR1 and CDR2 sequences are SGHNT and YYREEE (reference sequence). This CDR3 reads CASSPPGVTSNEQFF. As DNA, the CDR3 is TGTGCCAGCAGCCCGCCGGGGGTTACCTCGAATGAGCAGTTCTTC.

The V and J genes are TRBV19 and TRBJ2-5; 7 positions agree with TRBD1. V shed 6 bases and J 4 bases; nucleotides not matched to a gene: 14. Per the germline V gene, CDR1 is LNHDA and CDR2 is SQIVND (reference sequence). The CDR3 contains 16 residues. The CDR3 reads CASSYIGTADSETQYF. The CDR3 nucleotides are TGTGCCAGTAGCTATATAGGGACAGCTGATTCAGAGACCCAGTACTTC.

The gene calls are TRBV6-5 and TRBJ2-7, with D possibly matching TRBD1 (5 bases). With 5 bases removed from V and 4 bases from J, the gap between germline ends came to 15 bases. Per the germline V gene, CDR1 is MNHEY and CDR2 is SVGAGI. The CDR3 is 14 residues long. The CDR3 DNA reads as TGTGCCAGCAGTGGGGCAGACCTTCGGTACGAGCAGTACTTC. Protein sequence: CASSGADLRYEQYF.

This clone has only one observation. The chain has TRBV10-3 and TRBJ1-5; TRBD1 matches at 8 bases. Unmatched junction bases numbered 4, after V lost 5 bases and J lost 7 bases. The CDR3 is made up of 13 amino acids. The germline V gene encodes CDR1 ENHRY and CDR2 SYGVKD. The CDR3 DNA reads TGTGCCATCAGTCCAGGGGGCGTCCAGCCCCAGCATTTT. Translation: CAISPGGVQPQHF.

This chain connects TRBV9 to TRBJ2-7, with 13 bases aligning to TRBD2. The CDR3 covers 14 residues. Germline V lookup: CDR1 SGDLS, CDR2 YYNGEE. The ends lost 3 bases at V and 7 bases at J; junction bases unmatched: 4. The CDR3 protein is CASSGTSGRGEQYF. The CDR3 coding sequence is TGTGCCAGCAGCGGGACTAGCGGGAGAGGTGAGCAGTACTTC.

This chain uses TRBV19 with TRBJ2-5; 7 bases are a match to TRBD2. The CDR3 contains 15 residues. After removal of 3 bases from V and 5 bases from J, the junction contained 9 bases not matched to a gene. CDR1 is LNHDA, CDR2 SQIVND, per germline (reference sequence). CDR3 nucleotide sequence: TGTGCCAGTAGTATTAGTGATGGGACTAAGGAGACCCAGTACTTC. This sequence encodes CASSISDGTKETQYF. The full variable domain, rest sourced from reference TRBV19 and TRBJ2-5, is DGGITQSPKYLFRKEGQNVTLSCEQNLNHDAMYWYRQDPGQGLRLIYYSQIVNDFQKGDIAEGYSVSREKKESFPLTVTSAQKNPTAFYLCASSISDGTKETQYFGPGTRLLVL.

The chain is built from TRBV5-6 and TRBJ1-6, with D perhaps TRBD1 (6 bases). The germline gives CDR1 SGHDT, CDR2 YYEEEE. Trimming removed 0 bases from V and 0 bases from J, with 7 bases in between. The CDR3 sequence is 16 residues long. The CDR3 spells CASSLAGASYNSPLHF. The DNA for the CDR3 is TGTGCCAGCAGCTTGGCGGGGGCCTCCTATAATTCACCCCTCCACTTT.

This rearrangement joins TRBV4-1 to TRBJ1-1, with 8 bases matching TRBD1. V shed 6 bases and J 0 bases; nucleotides not matched to a gene: 9. The germline CDR1 and CDR2 sequences are MGHRA and YSYEKL. This CDR3 comprises 16 residues. The CDR3 loop is CASRQPRQGMNTEAFF. The CDR3 DNA reads as TGCGCCAGCAGGCAACCCCGACAGGGGATGAACACTGAAGCTTTCTTT.

This chain uses TRBV7-8 with TRBJ2-6; D gene unclear. The CDR3 totals 18 residues. Trimming shortened V by 5 bases and J by 4 bases, and 21 bases separated the two germline ends. Looked up from germline, CDR1 is SGHVS and CDR2 is FQNEAQ. CDR3 DNA sequence: TGTGCCAGCAGCCTACTTAGCAGTCCCTTACCCGGGGCCAACGTCCTGACTTTC. The encoded protein is CASSLLSSPLPGANVLTF.

The chain couples TRBV6-8 to TRBJ1-2; perhaps TRBD1 as D (6 bases). V gave up 0 bases and J gave up 4 bases, with 12 bases separating them. Germline CDR1 reads MNHGY; CDR2 reads SAAAGT. This CDR3 has 15 amino acids. The CDR3 reads CASSYSRTVPYGYTF. CDR3 bases: TGTGCCAGCAGTTACTCGAGGACAGTCCCCTATGGCTACACCTTC.

The chain links TRBV9 to TRBJ2-5, with 9 bases fitting TRBD2. This CDR3 is built from 14 residues. Per germline, CDR1 SGDLS and CDR2 YYNGEE. V lost 4 bases to trimming and J lost 3 bases; unmatched junction nucleotides: 4. The CDR3 is CASSSRLAEETQYF. CDR3 in DNA: TGTGCCAGCAGCTCCCGACTAGCGGAAGAGACCCAGTACTTC.

V usage is TRBV28 and J usage is TRBJ2-7, with unresolved D. V was cut by 3 bases and J by 0 bases, with 6 bases left in between. Germline V gene sequence: CDR1 MDHEN, CDR2 SYDVKM. The length of the CDR3 is 13 residues. The CDR3 coding sequence is TGTGCCAGCAGTTTGCAGGACTCCTACGAGCAGTACTTC. Its protein product is CASSLQDSYEQYF.

The CDR3 DNA sequence: TGTGCCAGCGGCAGAGACAGGGAAAGGGGCGAGCAGTACTTC. This translates into CASGRDRERGEQYF. The chain joins TRBV6-6 to TRBJ2-7, with 7 positions matching TRBD1. Per the germline V gene, CDR1 is MNHNY and CDR2 is SVGAGI (reference sequence). The CDR3 contains 14 residues. V shed 8 bases and J 6 bases; nucleotides not matched to a gene: 13.

The chain couples TRBV6-1 to TRBJ1-2; no reliable D call. V was cut by 1 base and J by 4 bases, with 16 bases left in between. Germline V gene data show CDR1 as MNHNS and CDR2 as SASEGT. The CDR3 has 16 amino acids. The CDR3 protein is CASSEGLQWGSYGYTF. DNA of the CDR3: TGTGCCAGCAGTGAAGGACTACAATGGGGTTCCTATGGCTACACCTTC.

The V and J genes are TRBV18 and TRBJ1-5; a possible D gene is TRBD1 (6 bases). V was shortened by 4 bases and J by 3 bases, with 16 bases between the two germline ends. The CDR3 loop spans 16 amino acids. Germline CDR1 reads KGHSH; CDR2 reads LQKENI. The CDR3 loop is CASSRSGAGVNQPQHF. The CDR3 DNA follows: TGTGCCAGCTCACGTTCAGGGGCGGGAGTCAATCAGCCCCAGCATTTT.